These 9 T cell receptor beta chains were all obtained from the same sample, sequenced in a study of T-cell reconstitution after alpha-beta-depleted transplantation in children (TCRdb year 2016). This specimen's treatment or condition label, per the study, means: allogeneic hematopoietic cell transplantation with graft depleted of TCRalphabeta T cells and CD19 B cells. The method was PCR. Sequencing instrument: Illumina HiSeq 2500. Molecular barcoding was employed in the preparation of TCR libraries, with unique molecular identifiers being used to normalize TCRbeta repertoire quantification. The public reads were reanalyzed by TCRdb: fastp trimming at Q25, MiXCR alignment, in-frame beta chains only. Every distinct CDR3 protein forms one entry, paired with its most common genes and DNA. The sample has around 960,000 distinct CDR3 sequences on record, roughly 29% of them singletons. The ten most abundant clones make up about 28% of the sample.

The sequences come from PBMCs, mostly from graft donor cells, collected 360 days after TCRalphabeta/CD19-depleted stem cell transplant. The receptors come from a boy under two years old who had a stem cell transplant for SCID, so the T cells may come from the graft donor.

In its sample, this clonotype was seen a few times. The V gene is TRBV28, the J gene TRBJ1-3; D not certain. CDR3 size: 15 residues. V shed 4 bases and J shed 0 bases, with 10 bases lying between them. The V gene's germline CDR1 is MDHEN and CDR2 SYDVKM. The CDR3 loop is CASSSWTSSGNTIYF. The CDR3 DNA is TGTGCCAGCAGTTCCTGGACCTCCTCTGGAAACACCATATATTTT.

In this sample, this clonotype turned up a few times. The chain employs TRBV10-3 and TRBJ2-5, with 7 bases that match TRBD1. V lost 11 bases and J lost 4; bases outside the gene matches: 13. Germline V gene sequence: CDR1 ENHRY, CDR2 SYGVKD. There are 14 residues in the CDR3. CDR3 sequence (DNA): TGTGCCCTCGTTGGCACGGGACAGCTAGAGACCCAGTACTTC. It specifies CALVGTGQLETQYF.

This clonotype was observed a handful of times. The CDR3 region has the DNA TGCGCCAGCAGCTTCGGGGCGGGGGGCCTGGATGAGCAGTTCTTC. Residues: CASSFGAGGLDEQFF. This rearrangement joins TRBV5-1 to TRBJ2-1; 8 bases are a match to TRBD2. The germline gives CDR1 SGHRS, CDR2 YFSETQ. This CDR3 contains 15 residues. With V trimmed by 2 bases and J by 8 bases, 9 bases remained unmatched.

This clonotype was seen at least ten times. This chain links TRBV12-3 or TRBV12-4 with TRBJ2-2; 7 bases align to TRBD2. The CDR3 is 15 amino acids. V lost 6 bases, J lost 2 bases, and 6 bases stayed unmatched. CDR3 in amino acids: CASSLTGGNTGELFF. The CDR3 nucleotides read TGTGCCAGCAGCTTAACGGGGGGAAACACCGGGGAGCTGTTTTTT.

This clonotype turned up a few times. The CDR3 DNA sequence: TGTGCCAGCTCACCACCCGCCGGCATCCAAGAGACCCAGTACTTC. Amino acid sequence: CASSPPAGIQETQYF. This chain connects TRBV18 to TRBJ2-5; D gene uncertain. CDR3 size: 15 residues. The V gene lost 0 bases and the J gene lost 1 base, with 9 bases spanning the gap. Germline V gene data show CDR1 as KGHSH and CDR2 as LQKENI.

This clonotype was seen only a few times. The rearrangement joins TRBV20-1 to TRBJ2-7; D gene ambiguous. The V end was cut by 0 bases, the J end by 2 bases, with 17 bases between. The CDR3 runs to 16 residues. Germline V lookup: CDR1 DFQATT, CDR2 SNEGSKA (reference sequence). The CDR3 DNA reads as TGCAGTGCTAGAGATGATCGGAAGGCCCTGCCCTACGAGCAGTACTTC. Its protein product is CSARDDRKALPYEQYF.

Details on this clonotype: This is likely a read error, given that the CDR3 carries no conserved phenylalanine or tryptophan at its end. The chain employs TRBV12-3 or TRBV12-4 and TRBJ1-4; perhaps TRBD1 as D (5 bases). This CDR3 comprises 15 residues. V was clipped by 6 bases and J by 8 bases, with 19 bases between them. The CDR3 region is CASSPGTEIWEKLFV. The CDR3, as DNA: TGTGCCAGCAGCCCCGGGACGGAGATTTGGGAAAAACTGTTTGTT.

The V and J genes are TRBV20-1 and TRBJ2-1; 11 bases align to TRBD2. The ends lost 5 bases at V and 5 bases at J; junction bases unmatched: 14. The CDR3 sequence is 17 residues long. Germline V gene data show CDR1 as DFQATT and CDR2 as SNEGSKA (reference sequence). CDR3 nucleotides: TGCAGTGCTTTCTCTAGCGGGGGGCCGTTGCGGGACAATGAGCAGTTCTTC. As protein: CSAFSSGGPLRDNEQFF.

This clonotype was picked up a small number of times. V usage is TRBV12-3 or TRBV12-4 and J usage is TRBJ2-7; D possibly corresponds to TRBD2 (5 bases). CDR3 length: 16 amino acids. Trimming pared 7 bases from V and 0 bases from J, leaving 19 bases between. CDR3 in DNA: TGTGCCAGCACCTCCGGGCAGCGGACGAGCTCCTACGAGCAGTACTTC. Translating gives CASTSGQRTSSYEQYF.